One and the same sample provided the 31 T cell receptor beta chains below, sequenced in a study of T cells expressing NK-cell markers. TCRdb processed the 5' RACE reads again and assigns one entry to each CDR3 protein, with no DNA. The specimen's table records some 410,000 distinct CDR3 sequences. The sequencing sample was made of blood T cells: a sorted CD56 or NKG2C T cell subset, CD4+ or CD8+ T cells, or bulk PBMC T cells (not recorded which). The receptors were gathered from a woman between 18 and 70 years old in good health.

The V call is TRBV11-2, the J call TRBJ2-5; TCRdb's assignment of TRBD1 cannot be checked, as there is no DNA. Germline CDR1 reads SGHAT; CDR2 reads FQNNGV. CDR3 length: 15 amino acids. CDR3 loop: CASSLDPRGEETQYF.

This chain links TRBV6-4 with TRBJ2-1. The CDR3 contains 13 residues. Germline V gene sequence: CDR1 MRHNA, CDR2 SNTAGT. The CDR3: CASSEFVAYEQFF.

The rearrangement uses TRBV11-1 and TRBJ2-1; TCRdb outputs TRBD1, but without DNA this stays unchecked. CDR1 and CDR2 (germline): SGHAT, FQDESV (reference sequence). CDR3 length: 16 residues. The CDR3 region is CASSPAGFYRGNEQFF.

This chain joins TRBV18 and TRBJ2-4. The germline CDR1 and CDR2 sequences are KGHSH and LQKENI. This CDR3 comprises 14 residues. The CDR3 is CASSRERPEDIQYF.

The chain joins TRBV9 to TRBJ2-1; TCRdb names TRBD1, which stays unverified in the absence of DNA. Per germline, CDR1 SGDLS and CDR2 YYNGEE. This CDR3 has 15 residues. CDR3 loop: CASSVNRDAGSEQFF.

The gene calls are TRBV12-3 or TRBV12-4 and TRBJ2-2; as DNA is missing, the TRBD1 call by TCRdb cannot be tested. The CDR3 has 15 amino acids. The CDR3 sequence: CASSPGTGNTGELFF.

The chain joins TRBV7-9 to TRBJ1-4. This CDR3 comprises 16 residues. The germline V gene has CDR1 SEHNR and CDR2 FQNEAQ (reference sequence). The CDR3 here is CASSLGFGQSDEKLFF.

V is TRBV20-1 and J is TRBJ2-5; TCRdb outputs TRBD2, but without DNA this stays unchecked. The germline CDR1 and CDR2 sequences are DFQATT and SNEGSKA (reference sequence). The CDR3 is 16 residues long. The CDR3 here is CSARQGLAGFQETQYF.

This sequence joins TRBV7-2 and TRBJ2-7; no DNA is available, so the TRBD2 call from TCRdb remains unchecked. The CDR3 has 14 residues. The germline V gene has CDR1 SGHTA and CDR2 FQGNSA. The CDR3 is CASSLVGTSAEQYF.

The V gene is TRBV28, the J gene TRBJ2-5. This CDR3 is 14 amino acids long. Looked up from germline, CDR1 is MDHEN and CDR2 is SYDVKM. CDR3 protein: CASRSAMGGETQYF.

V usage is TRBV20-1 and J usage is TRBJ2-1; the TCRdb call, TRBD2, lacks DNA for checking. This CDR3 has 16 residues. The V gene's germline CDR1 is DFQATT and CDR2 SNEGSKA (reference sequence). The CDR3 spells CSAIYPQRGVDNEQFF.

This sequence joins TRBV18 and TRBJ2-3. CDR1 is KGHSH and CDR2 is LQKENI in the germline V gene. This CDR3 has 14 residues. Here the CDR3 reads CASSRGASTDTQYF.

The CDR3 here is CASSYPVRSSITGTQYF. The chain uses TRBV7-9 and TRBJ2-3; no DNA is available, so the TRBD1 call from TCRdb remains unchecked. This CDR3 is built from 17 residues. Germline loops: CDR1 SEHNR, CDR2 FQNEAQ (reference sequence).

The rearrangement joins TRBV20-1 to TRBJ2-2; the TRBD2 assignment by TCRdb is unverifiable without DNA. The CDR3 loop spans 14 amino acids. The germline CDR1 and CDR2 sequences are DFQATT and SNEGSKA (reference sequence). The CDR3 region is CSASTGSRTGELFF.

The V and J genes are TRBV6-1 and TRBJ2-3; TCRdb designates TRBD1, a call that cannot be tested without DNA. The CDR3 loop spans 14 amino acids. CDR1 is MNHNS and CDR2 is SASEGT in the germline V gene. The CDR3 is CASTLQGFTDTQYF.

The V gene is TRBV2, the J gene TRBJ2-1; the D call of TRBD2 rests on TCRdb alone, since no DNA is present to check it. This CDR3 is built from 15 residues. Germline V gives CDR1 SNHLY, CDR2 FYNNEI. CDR3 sequence: CASSDGTSGSNEQFF.

The V gene is TRBV14, the J gene TRBJ2-7; the D call of TRBD1 rests on TCRdb alone, since no DNA is present to check it. The CDR3 extends over 16 amino acids. In germline, CDR1 is SGHDN, CDR2 FVKESK. The CDR3 here is CASSTTGTRGSYEQYF.

CDR3 sequence reads: CASSSGTSGGNEQFF. The J gene is TRBJ2-1, the V gene TRBV7-8; the D call of TRBD2 rests on TCRdb alone, since no DNA is present to check it. The CDR3 totals 15 residues. Germline assignment: CDR1 SGHVS and CDR2 FQNEAQ.

The chain recombines TRBV4-2 with TRBJ2-5; without DNA, the TCRdb call of TRBD2 cannot be checked. The CDR3 loop spans 15 amino acids. CDR1 LGHNA and CDR2 YNFKEQ come from the germline V gene. The CDR3 sequence is CASSQASGGAETQYF.

V is TRBV11-2 and J is TRBJ1-1. The CDR3 covers 13 residues. Germline V gene data show CDR1 as SGHAT and CDR2 as FQNNGV. This CDR3 reads CASSLGGLTEAFF.

The chain carries TRBV18 and TRBJ2-1. CDR3 length: 15 amino acids. From germline, CDR1 is KGHSH and CDR2 LQKENI. CDR3 loop: CASSPSSGLYNEQFF.

The gene calls are TRBV3-1 and TRBJ1-2; the D call of TRBD1 rests on TCRdb alone, since no DNA is present to check it. The V gene's germline CDR1 is LGHDT and CDR2 YNNKEL (reference sequence). The CDR3 has 13 amino acids. CDR3 residues: CASSDRDNYGYTF.

The chain joins TRBV30 to TRBJ2-7; the TRBD2 assignment by TCRdb is unverifiable without DNA. The CDR3 runs to 12 residues. Germline-derived CDR1 and CDR2 are GTSNPN and SVGIG (reference sequence). The CDR3 sequence: CAWTEGTYEQYF.

The chain has TRBV30 and TRBJ2-7; TCRdb designates TRBD1, a call that cannot be tested without DNA. Germline CDR1 and CDR2: GTSNPN and SVGIG (reference sequence). CDR3 length: 15 amino acids. The CDR3 sequence: CAWSVFGTGVYEQYF.

The chain carries TRBV5-1 and TRBJ2-5; the D gene TCRdb calls, TRBD2, cannot be checked with no DNA. This CDR3 has 14 residues. Germline V gene lookup returns CDR1 SGHRS and CDR2 YFSETQ. The chain's CDR3 is CASSLSLAGETQYF.

V gene TRBV7-2 combines with J gene TRBJ2-1; TCRdb's D gene call, TRBD2, goes unchecked for lack of DNA. The CDR3 runs 15 residues. In germline, CDR1 is SGHTA, CDR2 FQGNSA. CDR3 region: CASSLAGDPLNEQFF.

The genes are TRBV11-2 and TRBJ2-3; TCRdb calls TRBD1, which cannot be checked without DNA. This CDR3 contains 15 residues. CDR1 SGHAT and CDR2 FQNNGV come from the germline V gene. The CDR3 sequence: CASSSLGPVPDTQYF.

The chain employs TRBV30 and TRBJ2-1; TCRdb indicates TRBD1, and absent DNA this call remains unverified. Germline CDR1 GTSNPN, CDR2 SVGIG (reference sequence). The CDR3 runs 12 residues. CDR3 sequence: CAWTKGVNEQFF.

The rearrangement links TRBV27 to TRBJ2-7; TCRdb designates TRBD1, a call that cannot be tested without DNA. The CDR3 totals 15 residues. Germline V gives CDR1 MNHEY, CDR2 SMNVEV (reference sequence). This CDR3 reads CASPIGQGRGYEQYF.

V gene TRBV20-1 combines with J gene TRBJ2-3; TCRdb reports TRBD2, a call that lacks DNA to check it against. CDR1 is DFQATT and CDR2 is SNEGSKA in the germline V gene (reference sequence). The CDR3 length is 13 residues. The CDR3 spells CSGANTHTDTQYF.

The CDR3 sequence: CASSRDPRGETQYF. This chain connects TRBV7-2 to TRBJ2-5; TCRdb gives TRBD1 as the D gene, but with no DNA this cannot be confirmed. Germline CDR1 reads SGHTA; CDR2 reads FQGNSA. The CDR3 spans 14 residues. The whole variable domain, filled in from reference TRBV7-2 and TRBJ2-5, reads GAGVSQSPSNKVTEKGKDVELRCDPISGHTALYWYRQSLGQGLEFLIYFQGNSAPDKSGLPSDRFSAERTGGSVSTLTIQRTQQEDSAVYLCASSRDPRGETQYFGPGTRLLVL.